These 4 T cell receptor beta chains originate from one sample sequenced in a study of T cells in Graves' hyperthyroidism and ophthalmopathy. Researchers amplified the TCR beta CDR3 regions from RNA transcripts. The TCR CDR3 was amplified in a first-round RT-PCR using the HTBI primer set. TCRdb independently ran MiXCR on the multiplex PCR reads; one entry per CDR3 protein. The table records approximately 640,000 distinct CDR3 sequences, about a sixth of them present only once. The sample comprised blood. These receptors were obtained from a woman aged 30 to 39 with Graves' hyperthyroidism.

This clonotype was observed a handful of times. CDR3 bases: TGTGCCAGTACTAATCCAGGGGTTGCTGAAGCTTTCTTT. It yields the protein CASTNPGVAEAFF. This chain joins TRBV19 and TRBJ1-1; perhaps TRBD1 as D (6 bases). The CDR3 loop spans 13 amino acids. Germline V gene lookup returns CDR1 LNHDA and CDR2 SQIVND (reference sequence). V dropped 7 bases and J dropped 6 bases, with 15 bases sitting between them.

Only one count was recorded for this clonotype. The V call is TRBV5-5, the J call TRBJ2-7; D call uncertain. The CDR3 is 15 residues long. Germline CDR1 and CDR2: SGHKS and YYEKEE (reference sequence). The V and J ends lost 0 bases and 2 bases respectively, with 12 bases between them. The CDR3 is CASSLEAGPTYEQYF. In nucleotides, the CDR3 is TGTGCCAGCAGCTTGGAGGCCGGACCGACCTACGAGCAGTACTTC.

This clonotype was seen at least ten times. The chain recombines TRBV12-3 or TRBV12-4 with TRBJ2-3, with D possibly matching TRBD1 (6 bases). V was cut by 6 bases and J by 4 bases, with 11 bases left in between. The CDR3 sequence is 13 residues long. CDR3 region: CASRPTGPDTQYF. CDR3 nucleotides: TGTGCCAGCAGACCAACAGGGCCAGATACGCAGTATTTT.

The chain carries TRBV20-1 and TRBJ2-6, with a possible D match to TRBD2 (5 bases). The germline V and J ends were trimmed by 2 bases and 0 bases, with 8 bases remaining between them. CDR1 and CDR2 from the germline V gene are DFQATT and SNEGSKA (reference sequence). The CDR3 runs to 15 residues. CDR3 protein: CSARSGFSGANVLTF. In DNA form, the CDR3 reads TGCAGTGCTAGATCGGGGTTCTCTGGGGCCAACGTCCTGACTTTC.